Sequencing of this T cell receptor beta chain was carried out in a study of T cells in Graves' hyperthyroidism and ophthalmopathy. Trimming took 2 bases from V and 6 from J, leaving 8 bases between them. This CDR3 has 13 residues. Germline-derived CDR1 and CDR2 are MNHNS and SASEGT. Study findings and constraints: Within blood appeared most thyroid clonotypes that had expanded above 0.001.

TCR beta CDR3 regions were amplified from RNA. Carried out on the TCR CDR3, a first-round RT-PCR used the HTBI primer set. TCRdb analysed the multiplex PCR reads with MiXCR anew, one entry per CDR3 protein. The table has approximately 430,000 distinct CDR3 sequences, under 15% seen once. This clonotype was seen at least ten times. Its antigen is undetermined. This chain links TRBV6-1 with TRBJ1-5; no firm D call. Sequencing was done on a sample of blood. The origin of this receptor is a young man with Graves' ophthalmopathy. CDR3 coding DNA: TGTGCCAGCAGTGAAAATCGGGTTCAGCCCCAGCATTTT. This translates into CASSENRVQPQHF.